The 21 T cell receptor beta chains reported below all come from one sample, sequenced in a study of neoadjuvant anti-PD-1 for oral cavity cancer (dated by TCRdb to about 2021). Reading the label with the study, this specimen's time point is: after neoadjuvant nivolumab, at surgical resection. Receptor amplification or capture employed the immunoSEQ multiplex PCR assay. Imported from immuneACCESS, the table was reduced by TCRdb to in-frame sequences with V and J called. These copies leave out some clones; in studies compared against another copy, an unresolved V gene accounts for under half, and the cause of the remainder is not known. Across this sample there are 73,000 or so clones, with around 84% seen only once. Less than 4% of the sample rests with the top ten. The specimen comprised PBMCs, sampled after nivolumab (anti-PD-1) treatment. The receptors were sampled from a person between 40 and 85 years old with oral cavity squamous cell carcinoma.

The rearrangement uses TRBV12-5 and TRBJ1-3, with a weak D call TRBD1 (5 bases). Germline V gene data show CDR1 as LGHNT and CDR2 as FRNRAP. The CDR3 consists of 15 residues. Trimming removed 6 bases from V and 2 bases from J, with 14 bases in between. CDR3 sequence reads: CASGSSRDPGNTIYF. The CDR3 DNA reads TGTGCTAGTGGCTCCAGCCGGGACCCTGGAAACACCATATATTTT.

The gene calls are TRBV30 and TRBJ1-5, with a tentative D call TRBD1 (5 bases). V shed 4 bases and J shed 1 base, with 11 bases lying between them. The germline CDR1 and CDR2 sequences are GTSNPN and SVGIG (reference sequence). There are 14 residues in the CDR3. The CDR3 DNA reads TGTGCCTGGAACCTCGGGGGAAGCAATCAGCCCCAGCATTTT. Its translation: CAWNLGGSNQPQHF.

The V gene is TRBV5-1, the J gene TRBJ2-1, with 13 bases matching TRBD2. The CDR3 is 16 amino acids. CDR1 SGHRS and CDR2 YFSETQ come from the germline V gene. J lost 7 bases, V lost 3 bases, and 7 bases had no gene match. CDR3 DNA sequence: TGCGCCAGCAGCTCGACTAGCGGGAGGTCTCGGAATGAGCAGTTCTTC. This sequence encodes CASSSTSGRSRNEQFF.

The rearrangement joins TRBV19 to TRBJ1-1; D unresolved. V was trimmed by 5 bases and J by 6 bases, leaving 10 bases between them. The CDR3 is 12 amino acids. Germline CDR1 is LNHDA and CDR2 is SQIVND (reference sequence). The CDR3 DNA is TGTGCCAGTAGTGTGAATAGGGCTGAAGCTTTCTTT. This codes for CASSVNRAEAFF.

The sample holds one count of this clone. The J gene is TRBJ2-3, the V gene TRBV5-5, with 9 bases lining up with TRBD1. The CDR3 has 13 residues. The junction had 3 bases not matched to a gene; V was cut back by 4 bases and J by 6 bases. Germline loops: CDR1 SGHKS, CDR2 YYEKEE (reference sequence). CDR3 loop: CASSRDREDTQYF. CDR3 coding DNA: TGTGCCAGCAGCCGGGACAGGGAGGATACGCAGTATTTT.

The chain links TRBV4-2 to TRBJ2-1; possible D gene TRBD2, 6 bases. Germline V gives CDR1 LGHNA, CDR2 YNFKEQ. The CDR3 runs 15 residues. Trimming removed 4 bases at V and 0 bases at J, with 10 bases between. The CDR3 here is CASSLGGPSYNEQFF. CDR3 in DNA: TGTGCCAGCAGCCTAGGAGGGCCCTCCTACAATGAGCAGTTCTTC.

This sequence joins TRBV5-1 and TRBJ1-2, with 7 bases identical to TRBD1. The CDR3 runs to 15 residues. The germline gives CDR1 SGHRS, CDR2 YFSETQ. Germline trimming cut 0 bases from V and 3 bases from J; bases unmatched to any gene: 5. CDR3 DNA sequence: TGCGCCAGCAGCTTGGGGCCCAGGGGGGACTATGGCTACACCTTC. Translated, it gives CASSLGPRGDYGYTF.

This clone was detected only once. The chain employs TRBV19 and TRBJ1-5, with TRBD1 as a possible D gene (5 bases). CDR1 and CDR2 (germline): LNHDA, SQIVND (reference sequence). CDR3 length: 14 amino acids. Trimming removed 3 bases at V and 6 bases at J, with 12 bases between. The CDR3 here is CASSIQGFGQPQHF. The CDR3 DNA sequence: TGTGCCAGTAGTATTCAGGGTTTCGGTCAGCCCCAGCATTTT.

This chain uses TRBV10-3 with TRBJ2-5; 7 bases agree with TRBD1. This CDR3 region has 15 residues. V dropped 6 bases and J dropped 5; count of bases not matched to a gene: 12. Germline-derived CDR1 and CDR2 are ENHRY and SYGVKD. The DNA of the CDR3 is TGTGCCATCAGCAGACAGGGAGTCCACGGGGAGACCCAGTACTTC. Its protein product is CAISRQGVHGETQYF.

The chain is built from TRBV6-4 and TRBJ2-6; no clear D. Germline V CDR1 and CDR2: MRHNA, SNTAGT. Trimming cost V 0 bases and J 4 bases, with 7 bases left between them. This CDR3 comprises 15 residues. CDR3 DNA: TGTGCCAGCAGTGACTCAAGGGCCGGGGCCAACGTCCTGACTTTC. Its translation: CASSDSRAGANVLTF.

The genes are TRBV9 and TRBJ2-7; D assignment may be TRBD1 or TRBD2 (5 bases each). Trimming stripped 0 bases from V and 5 bases from J, with 15 bases between. The CDR3 sequence is 15 residues long. Per germline, CDR1 SGDLS and CDR2 YYNGEE. DNA of the CDR3: TGTGCCAGCAGCGTAGAAGGGAGTTGGGGCAACGAGCAGTACTTC. It yields the protein CASSVEGSWGNEQYF.

The rearrangement uses TRBV5-1 and TRBJ2-3, with D hard to call. Germline assignment: CDR1 SGHRS and CDR2 YFSETQ. Trimming cost V 2 bases and J 1 base, with 5 bases left between them. This CDR3 region has 13 residues. The CDR3 reads CASSFPGTDTQYF. Written as DNA, the CDR3 is TGCGCCAGCAGCTTCCCCGGCACAGATACGCAGTATTTT.

The genes are TRBV7-6 and TRBJ2-5; D is uncertain. This CDR3 contains 14 residues. Germline V gene lookup returns CDR1 SGHVS and CDR2 FNYEAQ. V was pared by 1 base and J by 5 bases, with 11 bases between. CDR3 in amino acids: CASSLGLGFETQYF. Here the CDR3 DNA reads TGTGCCAGCAGCTTAGGTCTAGGGTTTGAGACCCAGTACTTC.

This clone was seen a handful of times. J is TRBJ1-2 and V is TRBV6-5, with 8 bases that match TRBD1. With 2 bases clipped from V and 8 bases from J, the junction kept 7 bases outside the gene matches. Germline loops: CDR1 MNHEY, CDR2 SVGAGI. CDR3 length equals 14 residues. Here the CDR3 reads CASSYGQGLGGYTF. In DNA, the CDR3 is TGTGCCAGCAGTTACGGACAGGGTTTGGGCGGCTACACCTTC.

V and J are TRBV6-1 and TRBJ1-1; unclear D gene. From germline, CDR1 is MNHNS and CDR2 SASEGT. There are 13 residues in the CDR3. V was trimmed by 4 bases and J by 2 bases, leaving 8 bases between them. This CDR3 is CASSAIQNTEAFF. The CDR3, as DNA: TGTGCCAGCAGTGCGATACAAAACACTGAAGCTTTCTTT.

Written as DNA, the CDR3 is TGTGCCAGCAGCTTGAAGGGGGGAGCAGATACGCAGTATTTT. Its protein product is CASSLKGGADTQYF. This chain uses TRBV5-6 with TRBJ2-3; the D gene could be TRBD1 or TRBD2 (6 bases each). CDR1 SGHDT and CDR2 YYEEEE come from the germline V gene. Trimming took 1 base from V and 4 from J, leaving 10 bases between them. The CDR3 has 14 residues. Complete variable domain (other parts from reference TRBV5-6 and TRBJ2-3): DAGVTQSPTHLIKTRGQQVTLRCSPKSGHDTVSWYQQALGQGPQFIFQYYEEEERQRGNFPDRFSGHQFPNYSSELNVNALLLGDSALYLCASSLKGGADTQYFGPGTRLTVL.

This CDR3 reads CASRSDLNTGELFF. The CDR3 DNA follows: TGTGCCAGCAGGTCGGATTTAAACACCGGGGAGCTGTTTTTT. This rearrangement joins TRBV14 to TRBJ2-2; D is undetermined. The CDR3 loop spans 14 amino acids. V gave up 6 bases and J gave up 2 bases, with 10 bases separating them. Germline assignment: CDR1 SGHDN and CDR2 FVKESK. Drawing the rest from reference TRBV14 and TRBJ2-2, the complete variable domain is EAGVTQFPSHSVIEKGQTVTLRCDPISGHDNLYWYRRVMGKEIKFLLHFVKESKQDESGMPNNRFLAERTGGTYSTLKVQPAELEDSGVYFCASRSDLNTGELFFGEGSRLTVL.

Note on this clone: Distinct nucleotide sequences in the sample also encode this CDR3. V usage is TRBV4-1 and J usage is TRBJ2-7, with 9 bases identical to TRBD1. V lost 1 base, J lost 4 bases, and 2 bases stayed unmatched. CDR3 length equals 14 residues. Germline V CDR1 and CDR2: MGHRA, YSYEKL. As DNA, the CDR3 is TGCGCCAGCAGCCAAGGGACAGGGGTGTACGAGCAGTACTTC. Protein product: CASSQGTGVYEQYF.

The chain joins TRBV19 to TRBJ1-5; TRBD1 aligns across 10 bases. The CDR3 is made up of 15 amino acids. Looked up from germline, CDR1 is LNHDA and CDR2 is SQIVND (reference sequence). The V gene end was trimmed by 5 bases and the J gene end by 7 bases; junction bases not matched to a gene: 8. The DNA for the CDR3 is TGTGCCAGTAGTCAAGGGACAGGGGAGGTACAGCCCCAGCATTTT. This gives the protein CASSQGTGEVQPQHF.

This clone appeared a few times. This chain joins TRBV30 and TRBJ1-1; weak D call: TRBD1 (6 bases). Germline CDR1 is GTSNPN and CDR2 is SVGIG (reference sequence). CDR3 length equals 12 residues. V was clipped by 5 bases and J by 7 bases, with 14 bases between them. The CDR3 sequence is CAWGTGNGEAFF. The CDR3 DNA is TGTGCCTGGGGAACAGGGAATGGTGAAGCTTTCTTT.

The V and J genes are TRBV2 and TRBJ2-5; possibly TRBD1 or TRBD2 for D (5 bases each). Germline CDR1 reads SNHLY; CDR2 reads FYNNEI. Deletions cut 6 bases from V and 6 bases from J, with 11 bases between. The length of the CDR3 is 12 residues. CDR3 amino acids: CASRGDDKTQYF. The CDR3 nucleotides read TGTGCCAGCAGAGGGGACGATAAGACCCAGTACTTC.